Below are 26 T cell receptor beta chains sequenced from a single sample in a study of blood T cell repertoires in COVID-19 (dated by TCRdb to between 2020 and 2021). Libraries were built with the immunoSEQ multiplex PCR assay. TCRdb stores this immuneACCESS table with in-frame sequences only. Part of the clones is absent; in the studies checked, under half of the shortfall reflects unresolved V genes, and no reason is known for the rest. The sample contains hundreds of thousands of clones, just under 90% of them found a single time. The ten top clones hold roughly 0.26% of the sample. Source material: peripheral blood. These receptor sequences come from a woman under 30 with acute or convalescent COVID-19.

The J gene is TRBJ2-1, the V gene TRBV27; 8 nucleotides line up with TRBD2. Germline lookup yields CDR1 MNHEY and CDR2 SMNVEV (reference sequence). With V trimmed by 10 bases and J by 10 bases, 6 bases remained unmatched. CDR3 length equals 11 residues. The CDR3 spells CATRGGWEQFF. CDR3 nucleotide sequence: TGTGCCACCCGGGGGGGTTGGGAGCAGTTCTTC.

The chain uses TRBV2 and TRBJ1-3; 12 positions agree with TRBD1. Germline loops: CDR1 SNHLY, CDR2 FYNNEI. The CDR3 has 14 residues. The trim removed 5 bases at V and 5 bases at J, leaving 1 base unmatched. CDR3 nucleotide sequence: TGTGCCAGCAGTCGGGACAGGGGGCGAAACACCATATATTTT. Translation gives CASSRDRGRNTIYF.

CDR3 bases: TGTGCCAGCAGCTTAGTCCGAGGCAGGGCCACTTTATCCTACGAGCAGTACTTC. Protein product: CASSLVRGRATLSYEQYF. This chain links TRBV11-2 with TRBJ2-7; tentative D call: TRBD1 (5 bases). Germline CDR1 and CDR2: SGHAT and FQNNGV. This CDR3 is built from 18 residues. Trimming removed 1 base at V and 1 base at J, with 20 bases between.

CDR3 DNA: TGTGCCAGCAGCTCCGGGACTCTCGAAGCTTTCTTT. It encodes CASSSGTLEAFF. The genes are TRBV5-6 and TRBJ1-1, with D perhaps matching TRBD1 (5 bases). Trimming pared 3 bases from V and 8 bases from J, leaving 11 bases between. The CDR3 runs 12 residues. Germline V lookup: CDR1 SGHDT, CDR2 YYEEEE.

The CDR3 region is CASSQEGRDRRILDSYGYTF. The CDR3 nucleotides are TGCGCCAGCAGCCAAGAAGGCCGTGATAGGCGAATCCTAGATAGCTATGGCTACACCTTC. V usage is TRBV4-1 and J usage is TRBJ1-2; D ambiguous. V lost 0 bases and J lost 4, with 27 bases in between. CDR3 length equals 20 residues. CDR1 and CDR2 from the germline V gene are MGHRA and YSYEKL.

DNA of the CDR3: TGTGCCACCAGTGATTCCTGGGCCTCCTCCTATGGCTACACCTTC. The encoded protein is CATSDSWASSYGYTF. This chain connects TRBV24-1 to TRBJ1-2; no clear D. The CDR3 consists of 15 residues. The V end was cut by 2 bases, the J end by 4 bases, with 13 bases between. The germline V gene encodes CDR1 KGHDR and CDR2 SFDVKD.

V and J are TRBV4-2 and TRBJ1-3; tentatively, D is TRBD1 (6 bases). Trimming left V 4 bases short and J 0 bases short, with 13 bases between. The CDR3 has 16 residues. Germline CDR1 and CDR2: LGHNA and YNFKEQ. The CDR3, as DNA: TGTGCCAGCAGCCCCCAGACAGGCCTCTCTGGAAACACCATATATTTT. It yields the protein CASSPQTGLSGNTIYF.

This clone was found once. CDR3 residues: CASTPDRGRNYGYTF. CDR3 DNA: TGTGCCAGCACCCCAGACAGGGGAAGGAACTATGGCTACACCTTC. This chain links TRBV6-5 with TRBJ1-2, with 8 bases that match TRBD1. The CDR3 is 15 amino acids. With V trimmed by 7 bases and J by 2 bases, 9 bases remained unmatched. Germline V CDR1 and CDR2: MNHEY, SVGAGI.

A remark on this clone: The sample carries other DNA sequences with the same CDR3. V gene TRBV29-1 combines with J gene TRBJ1-2, with a tentative D call TRBD1 (5 bases). Germline lookup yields CDR1 SQVTM and CDR2 ANQGSEA. V lost 3 bases and J 5 bases, leaving 10 bases between the germline ends. This CDR3 has 12 residues. The CDR3 protein is CSVDRQSYGYTF. CDR3 nucleotides: TGCAGCGTTGACAGACAGAGTTATGGCTACACCTTC.

This chain links TRBV11-3 with TRBJ1-2; the D is unclear. V lost 0 bases, J lost 0 bases, and 14 bases lay in between. The CDR3 length is 17 residues. Germline loops: CDR1 SGHNT, CDR2 YENEEA. CDR3 bases: TGTGCCAGCAGCTTAGATATGGTCGGGAGGGCTAACTATGGCTACACCTTC. Translation: CASSLDMVGRANYGYTF. Full variable domain (missing parts from reference TRBV11-3 and TRBJ1-2): EAGVVQSPRYKIIEKKQPVAFWCNPISGHNTLYWYLQNLGQGPELLIRYENEEAVDDSQLPKDRFSAERLKGVDSTLKIQPAELGDSAVYLCASSLDMVGRANYGYTFGSGTRLTVV.

The chain employs TRBV11-2 and TRBJ1-6, with 10 bases identical to TRBD1. Germline trimming cut 5 bases from V and 8 bases from J; bases unmatched to any gene: 3. The CDR3 runs 14 residues. CDR1 is SGHAT and CDR2 is FQNNGV in the germline V gene. This chain's CDR3 is CASSPTGGDSPLHF. Here the CDR3 DNA reads TGTGCCAGCAGCCCGACAGGGGGCGATTCACCCCTCCACTTT.

This clone was recorded only once. The V call is TRBV6-2 or TRBV6-3, the J call TRBJ1-1; 8 nucleotides agree with TRBD1. The germline V gene encodes CDR1 MNHEY and CDR2 SVGEGT. CDR3 length equals 16 residues. The V and J ends lost 2 bases and 4 bases, in that order; junction bases with no gene match: 9. CDR3 coding DNA: TGTGCCAGCAGTTACATGTCAGGGGGCTGGAGCACTGAAGCTTTCTTT. Its protein is CASSYMSGGWSTEAFF.

The chain couples TRBV18 to TRBJ1-3; D ambiguous. Germline values: CDR1 KGHSH, CDR2 LQKENI. There are 18 residues in the CDR3. The V and J ends lost 0 bases and 0 bases respectively, with 15 bases between them. CDR3 in amino acids: CASSPPGRSPLSGNTIYF. Here the CDR3 DNA reads TGTGCCAGCTCACCACCGGGCAGGTCTCCCCTCTCTGGAAACACCATATATTTT. Full variable domain (missing parts from reference TRBV18 and TRBJ1-3): NAGVMQNPRHLVRRRGQEARLRCSPMKGHSHVYWYRQLPEEGLKFMVYLQKENIIDESGMPKERFSAEFPKEGPSILRIQQVVRGDSAAYFCASSPPGRSPLSGNTIYFGEGSWLTVV.

The chain has TRBV19 and TRBJ1-2, with D possibly being TRBD1 (6 bases). The CDR3 is 15 amino acids. Between the trimmed V and J ends, which lost 6 bases and 0 bases, there was a span of 14 bases. Germline CDR1 reads LNHDA; CDR2 reads SQIVND (reference sequence). As DNA, the CDR3 is TGTGCCAGTAGGATCGGGACACAAGCTAACTATGGCTACACCTTC. This encodes CASRIGTQANYGYTF.

V usage is TRBV7-2 and J usage is TRBJ1-1; D is ambiguous. Germline lookup yields CDR1 SGHTA and CDR2 FQGNSA. The CDR3 consists of 14 residues. V was clipped by 2 bases and J by 2 bases, with 9 bases between them. The CDR3 coding sequence is TGTGCCAGCAGCTTAAGCTCTTTTAACACTGAAGCTTTCTTT. It is translated as CASSLSSFNTEAFF.

The chain combines TRBV18 with TRBJ2-3; a possible D gene is TRBD1 (5 bases). V lost 3 bases and J lost 8, with 15 bases in between. Per the germline V gene, CDR1 is KGHSH and CDR2 is LQKENI. CDR3 length equals 14 residues. The CDR3 nucleotides are TGTGCCAGCTCACCGGGGTCAGGGTTTGGTACGCAGTATTTT. Protein product: CASSPGSGFGTQYF.

The chain recombines TRBV5-1 with TRBJ2-5, with TRBD2 as a possible D gene (7 bases). Trimming left V 6 bases short and J 3 bases short, with 12 bases between. This CDR3 has 13 amino acids. CDR1 is SGHRS, CDR2 YFSETQ, per germline. The CDR3 region has the DNA TGCGCCAGCAACAGGGCGGGGGAAGAGACCCAGTACTTC. As protein: CASNRAGEETQYF.

Only one count was recorded for this clone. This rearrangement joins TRBV4-3 to TRBJ1-2; no definite D call. CDR1 and CDR2 (germline): LGHNA, YSLEER. Trimming took off 0 bases at V and 2 bases at J, with 16 bases between the two ends. The CDR3 has 17 amino acids. The CDR3 region has the DNA TGCGCCAGCAGCCAAGATCGCGGAGGGCTTAACAACTATGGCTACACCTTC. This codes for CASSQDRGGLNNYGYTF.

This clone came up once. The rearrangement uses TRBV28 and TRBJ2-1; no clear D gene. V lost 6 bases and J 7 bases, leaving 7 bases between the germline ends. Germline V CDR1 and CDR2: MDHEN, SYDVKM. The CDR3 runs 11 residues. The CDR3 DNA follows: TGTGCCAGCAGCCTTTCGAATGAGCAGTTCTTC. It encodes CASSLSNEQFF.

This chain joins TRBV6-7 and TRBJ1-4; D may be TRBD1 (6 bases). TRBV6-7 has ORF status, its function being uncertain. Trimming stripped 5 bases from V and 3 bases from J, with 10 bases between. This CDR3 is built from 14 residues. This CDR3 reads CASSQGPPNEKLFF. CDR3 DNA: TGTGCCAGCAGTCAGGGGCCGCCTAATGAAAAACTGTTTTTT.

The chain carries TRBV15 and TRBJ2-1; 8 bases are shared with TRBD2. This CDR3 spans 16 amino acids. Germline-derived CDR1 and CDR2 are LNHNV and YYDKDF (reference sequence). With 4 bases clipped from V and 8 bases from J, the junction kept 13 bases outside the gene matches. CDR3 sequence: CATSIPGGPSLDEQFF. In nucleotides, the CDR3 is TGTGCCACCAGCATACCGGGGGGGCCTAGTTTGGATGAGCAGTTCTTC.

The V and J genes are TRBV2 and TRBJ2-5, with TRBD1 as a possible D gene (5 bases). Germline CDR1 reads SNHLY; CDR2 reads FYNNEI. The CDR3 is 15 amino acids. Trimming shortened V by 0 bases and J by 5 bases, and 13 bases separated the two germline ends. The CDR3 coding sequence is TGTGCCAGCAGTGAAGCGCTTAGGGGCGTGGAGACCCAGTACTTC. Protein: CASSEALRGVETQYF.

V usage is TRBV6-5 and J usage is TRBJ1-2, with D uncertain. The CDR3 has 15 amino acids. Looked up from germline, CDR1 is MNHEY and CDR2 is SVGAGI. V lost 0 bases and J 3 bases, leaving 11 bases between the germline ends. CDR3 amino acids: CASSYSRSLHYGYTF. The CDR3 bases are TGTGCCAGCAGTTACTCTCGGTCTCTGCACTATGGCTACACCTTC.

The chain uses TRBV28 and TRBJ2-2; 9 nucleotides align to TRBD1. There are 15 residues in the CDR3. Per the germline V gene, CDR1 is MDHEN and CDR2 is SYDVKM. V shed 5 bases, J shed 5 bases, and the junction held 6 bases outside the gene matches. The CDR3 is CASSTGGAQTGELFF. In nucleotides, the CDR3 is TGTGCCAGCAGTACAGGGGGCGCGCAGACCGGGGAGCTGTTTTTT.

The chain recombines TRBV2 with TRBJ1-2; D unclear. The V and J ends lost 10 bases and 5 bases respectively, with 14 bases between them. Per germline, CDR1 SNHLY and CDR2 FYNNEI. This CDR3 contains 12 residues. DNA for the CDR3: TGTGCCACCGGTCCCCTCCGTTATGGCTACACCTTC. Its translation is CATGPLRYGYTF.

The rearrangement joins TRBV6-2 or TRBV6-3 to TRBJ2-1; TRBD2 is a possible D gene (6 bases). Germline CDR1 MNHEY, CDR2 SVGEGT. The CDR3 has 12 amino acids. V dropped 2 bases and J dropped 13 bases, with 12 bases sitting between them. The CDR3: CASSYRGGVQFF. CDR3 nucleotides: TGTGCCAGCAGTTACCGTGGCGGGGTCCAGTTCTTC.